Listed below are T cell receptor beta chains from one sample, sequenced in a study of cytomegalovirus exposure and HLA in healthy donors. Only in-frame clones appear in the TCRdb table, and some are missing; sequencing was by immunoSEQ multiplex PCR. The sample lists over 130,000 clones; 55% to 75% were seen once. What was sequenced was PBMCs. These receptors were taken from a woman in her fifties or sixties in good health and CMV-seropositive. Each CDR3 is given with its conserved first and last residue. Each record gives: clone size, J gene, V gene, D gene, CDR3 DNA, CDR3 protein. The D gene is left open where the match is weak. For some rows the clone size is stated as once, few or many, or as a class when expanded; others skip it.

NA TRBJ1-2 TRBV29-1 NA TGCAGCGTTGAAAACCAGTTCCTCTATGGCTACACCTTC CSVENQFLYGYTF
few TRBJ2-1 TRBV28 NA TGTGCCAGCTTTCGGGGAGGCTCCTACAATGAGCAGTTCTTC CASFRGGSYNEQFF
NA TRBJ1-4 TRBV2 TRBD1 TGTGCCAGCAGGTCCCGACAGGGGGTTAATGAAAAACTGTTTTTT CASRSRQGVNEKLFF
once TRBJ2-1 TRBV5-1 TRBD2 TGCGCCAGCAGCGTGCGGGAGGGCAATGAGCAGTTCTTC CASSVREGNEQFF
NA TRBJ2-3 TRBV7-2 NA TGTGCCAGCAGCTTAGGGCTAGCGAGCACAGATACGCAGTATTTT CASSLGLASTDTQYF
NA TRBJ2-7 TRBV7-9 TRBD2 TGTGCCAGCAGCTTAGCGGGACTAGCGGCCACTATTAGGCCCTACGAGCAGTACTTC CASSLAGLAATIRPYEQYF
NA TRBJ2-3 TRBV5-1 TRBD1 TGCGCCAGCAGCCCCGGACAGGGCACAGATACGCAGTATTTT CASSPGQGTDTQYF
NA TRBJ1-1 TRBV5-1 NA TGCGCCAGCAGCTTGTCTCTAAACACTGAAGCTTTCTTT CASSLSLNTEAFF
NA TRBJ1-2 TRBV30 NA TGTGCCTGGAGTGGGACAGGCTACACCTTC CAWSGTGYTF
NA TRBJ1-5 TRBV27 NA TGTGCCAGCTCGAGAACAGGGTGGGCCAATCAGCCCCAGCATTTT CASSRTGWANQPQHF
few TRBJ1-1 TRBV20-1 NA TGCAGTGCTACAGGGTCCACTGAAGCTTTCTTT CSATGSTEAFF
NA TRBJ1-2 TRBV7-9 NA TGTGCCAGCAGCTTATCAGGAGGGTCCTATGGCTACACCTTC CASSLSGGSYGYTF
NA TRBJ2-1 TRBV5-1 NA TGCGCCAGCGGGGCGGACAATGAGCAGTTCTTC CASGADNEQFF
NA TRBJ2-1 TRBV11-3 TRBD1 TGTGCCAGCAGCCATGGGGACAGGTATAATGAGCAGTTCTTC CASSHGDRYNEQFF
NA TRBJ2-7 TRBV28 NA TGTGCCAGCAGTCCCCCCAACTCCTACGAGCAGTACTTC CASSPPNSYEQYF
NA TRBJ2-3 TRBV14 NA TGTGCCAGCAGCCATCTAGCGTTCTACACAGATACGCAGTATTTT CASSHLAFYTDTQYF
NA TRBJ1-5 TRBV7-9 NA TGTGCCAGCAGCTTAGCAGGGGATCAGCCCCAGCATTTT CASSLAGDQPQHF
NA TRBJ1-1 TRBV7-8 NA TGTGCCAGCAGCTTAGTGGCAGGGATGAACACTGAAGCTTTCTTT CASSLVAGMNTEAFF
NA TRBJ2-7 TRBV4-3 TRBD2 TGCGCCAGCAGCCAATTACTAGCGGGAGAGACCTACGAGCAGTACTTC CASSQLLAGETYEQYF
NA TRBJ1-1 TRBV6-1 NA TGTGCCAGCAGTGAACCCTATACTTTCTTT CASSEPYTFF
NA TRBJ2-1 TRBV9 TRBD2 TGTGCCAGCAGCGTAGTAGGGACTAGCGGCAATGAGCAGTTCTTC CASSVVGTSGNEQFF
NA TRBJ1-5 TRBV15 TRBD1 TGTGCCACCAGCAGAGACAGACAGGGGATCCAGCCCCAGCATTTT CATSRDRQGIQPQHF
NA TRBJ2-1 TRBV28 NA TGTGCCAGCAGACCGACAGGTCCCTACAATGAGCAGTTCTTC CASRPTGPYNEQFF
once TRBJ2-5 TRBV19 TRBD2 TGTGCCAGTAGTGCCCAAGGAAGGGCGGGAGGTCAAGAGACCCAGTACTTC CASSAQGRAGGQETQYF
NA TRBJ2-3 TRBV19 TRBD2 TGTGCCAGTCGGTCTAGCGGAGGAACAGATACGCAGTATTTT CASRSSGGTDTQYF
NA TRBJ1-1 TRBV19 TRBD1 TGTGCCAGTAGGACCGGGACAGGGACTCGAGGCACTGAAGCTTTCTTT CASRTGTGTRGTEAFF
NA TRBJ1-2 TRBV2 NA NA CASSVGTGTF
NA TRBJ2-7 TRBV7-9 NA TGTGCCAGCAGCTCCCCCCCCACGGAGTTTTCCTACGAGCAGTACTTC CASSSPPTEFSYEQYF
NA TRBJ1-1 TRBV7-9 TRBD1 TGTGCCAGCACCTCAGACAGGGCGAACACTGAAGCTTTCTTT CASTSDRANTEAFF
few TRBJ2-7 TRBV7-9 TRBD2 TGTGCCAGCAGCTTCCCTAGCGGGAGCTACGAGCAGTACTTC CASSFPSGSYEQYF
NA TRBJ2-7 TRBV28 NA TGTGCCAGCAGTTTAGGGGGCCCGGGTATCGAGCAGTACTTC CASSLGGPGIEQYF